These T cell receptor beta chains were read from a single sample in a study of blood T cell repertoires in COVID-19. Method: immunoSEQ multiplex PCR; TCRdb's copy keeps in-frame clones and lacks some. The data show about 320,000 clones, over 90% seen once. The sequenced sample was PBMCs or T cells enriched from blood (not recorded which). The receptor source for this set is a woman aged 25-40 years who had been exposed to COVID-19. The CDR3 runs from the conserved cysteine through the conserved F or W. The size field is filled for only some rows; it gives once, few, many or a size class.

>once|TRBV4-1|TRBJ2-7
CASSQDPAGVEQYF
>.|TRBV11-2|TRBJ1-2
CASSSDRGRMMNGYTF
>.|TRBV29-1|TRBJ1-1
CSAPGGTGEFTEAFF
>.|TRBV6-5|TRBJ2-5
CASRTQETQYF
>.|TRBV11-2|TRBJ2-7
CASGPLDSWVYEQYF
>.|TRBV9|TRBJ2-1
CASSAQGGINEQFF
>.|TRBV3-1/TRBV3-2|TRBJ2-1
CASSQVGRRGEQFF
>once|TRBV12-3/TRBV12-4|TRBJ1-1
CASSRTGNTEAFF
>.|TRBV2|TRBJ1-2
CASSVSGRGNGYTF
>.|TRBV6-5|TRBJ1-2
CASRGQGGYGYTF
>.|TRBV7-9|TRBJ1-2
CASSQQEASAF
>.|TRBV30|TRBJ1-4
CAWSFGALDEKLFF
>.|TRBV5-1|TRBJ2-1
CASSLGSGGTSSYNEQFF
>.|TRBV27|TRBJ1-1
CASSPLGQGTEAFF
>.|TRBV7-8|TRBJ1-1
CASSLGQGGSEAFF
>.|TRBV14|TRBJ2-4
CASSQLTGKNIQYF
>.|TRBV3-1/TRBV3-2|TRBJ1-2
CASSAAGGPAGYTF
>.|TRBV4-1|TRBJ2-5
CASSLSTLRETQYF
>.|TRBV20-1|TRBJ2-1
CSASTLTSGGPLSSYNEQFF
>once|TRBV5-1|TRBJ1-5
CASTTSSRFSNQPQHF
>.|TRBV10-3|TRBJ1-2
CAAEGQAKGYTF
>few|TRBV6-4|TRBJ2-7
CASSPTGASYEQYF
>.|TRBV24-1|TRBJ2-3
CATSDSDRGADTQYF
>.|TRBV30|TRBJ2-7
CAWSPRPGTGGRYEQYF
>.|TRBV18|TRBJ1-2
CASSPSLGYYGYTF
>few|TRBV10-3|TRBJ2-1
CAISESGSSYNEQFF